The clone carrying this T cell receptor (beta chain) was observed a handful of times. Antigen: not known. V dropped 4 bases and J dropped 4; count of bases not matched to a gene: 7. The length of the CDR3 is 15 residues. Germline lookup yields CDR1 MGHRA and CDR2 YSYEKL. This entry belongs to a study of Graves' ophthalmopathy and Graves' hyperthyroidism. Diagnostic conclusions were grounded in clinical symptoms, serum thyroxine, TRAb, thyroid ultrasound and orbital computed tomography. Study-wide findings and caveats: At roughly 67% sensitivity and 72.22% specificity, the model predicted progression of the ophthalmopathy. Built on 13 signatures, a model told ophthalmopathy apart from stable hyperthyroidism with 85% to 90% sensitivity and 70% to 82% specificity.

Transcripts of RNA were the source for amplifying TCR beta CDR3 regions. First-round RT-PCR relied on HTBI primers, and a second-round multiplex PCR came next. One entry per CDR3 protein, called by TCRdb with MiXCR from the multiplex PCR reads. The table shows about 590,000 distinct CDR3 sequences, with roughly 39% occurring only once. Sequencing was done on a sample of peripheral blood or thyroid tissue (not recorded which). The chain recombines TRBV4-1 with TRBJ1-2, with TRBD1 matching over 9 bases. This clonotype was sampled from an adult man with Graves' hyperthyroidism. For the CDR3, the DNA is TGCGCCAGCAGCCCCGGACAGGGGCCTCCCTATGGCTACACCTTC. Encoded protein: CASSPGQGPPYGYTF.